Listed here are 28 T cell receptor beta chains from one sample, sequenced in a study of regulatory T cells in long-lasting Graves disease (dated by TCRdb to the early 2020s). This sample's time point label indicates: newly diagnosed GD, antithyroid drugs for less than 3 months. For both TCR sequencing and RNA sequencing, RNA was extracted from PBMCs using TRIzol. To prepare the library, multiplex PCR was applied. The sequencing machine was an Illumina HiSeq 4000. CDR3 regions were amplified by Arm-PCR with iRepertoire HTBI primers to construct TCR beta libraries. Through fastp at Q25 and MiXCR, TCRdb rebuilt clones from the public reads, retaining in-frame beta chains. CDR3 protein sequences are deduplicated, and each keeps its most common genes and DNA. For this sample the table gives 400,000 to 500,000 distinct CDR3 sequences, of which 14% to 15% were detected only once. The ten most abundant clones make up 16% of the sample.

These data also formed part of another study, on T cells in Graves' hyperthyroidism and ophthalmopathy.

The sequenced sample was peripheral blood mononuclear cells (PBMCs), obtained at new diagnosis, from a patient treated with antithyroid drugs. These receptor sequences come from a woman between 25 and 40 years old with Graves disease. Donor details come from another sample of the same person, matched by shared clones.

Only a few counts were recorded for this clonotype. The J gene is TRBJ1-5, the V gene TRBV19; unclear D gene. The CDR3 is made up of 14 amino acids. Germline V gene data show CDR1 as LNHDA and CDR2 as SQIVND (reference sequence). The germline V and J ends were trimmed by 2 bases and 3 bases, with 8 bases remaining between them. The CDR3 sequence: CASSILAPNQPQHF. The CDR3 nucleotides are TGTGCCAGTAGTATATTGGCCCCCAATCAGCCCCAGCATTTT. Full variable domain (rest looked up from reference TRBV19 and TRBJ1-5): DGGITQSPKYLFRKEGQNVTLSCEQNLNHDAMYWYRQDPGQGLRLIYYSQIVNDFQKGDIAEGYSVSREKKESFPLTVTSAQKNPTAFYLCASSILAPNQPQHFGDGTRLSIL.

The chain employs TRBV5-1 and TRBJ2-7; tentatively, D is TRBD1 (6 bases). The CDR3 extends over 16 amino acids. V lost 0 bases and J lost 2, with 15 bases in between. CDR1 is SGHRS and CDR2 is YFSETQ in the germline V gene. This chain's CDR3 is CASSLGTAGTPYEQYF. Here the CDR3 DNA reads TGCGCCAGCAGCTTGGGGACAGCCGGAACCCCCTACGAGCAGTACTTC.

In this sample, this clonotype turned up a few times. The rearrangement uses TRBV20-1 and TRBJ2-7; D is ambiguous. The V gene lost 6 bases and the J gene lost 4 bases, with 22 bases spanning the gap. CDR3 length: 15 amino acids. In germline, CDR1 is DFQATT, CDR2 SNEGSKA (reference sequence). CDR3 coding DNA: TGCAGTGCCGAACGGCTAGAGTCGACTGGTTACGAGCAGTACTTC. Its protein product is CSAERLESTGYEQYF.

This clonotype was picked up many times. The chain carries TRBV27 and TRBJ2-6; weak D call: TRBD2 (5 bases). Germline V gene sequence: CDR1 MNHEY, CDR2 SMNVEV (reference sequence). Trimming pared 2 bases from V and 0 bases from J, leaving 5 bases between. The length of the CDR3 is 15 residues. CDR3: CASSLDYSGANVLTF. DNA for the CDR3: TGTGCCAGCAGTTTAGACTACTCTGGGGCCAACGTCCTGACTTTC.

Many counts were recorded for this clonotype. The chain links TRBV29-1 to TRBJ2-5; TRBD2 aligns across 14 bases. The CDR3 extends over 14 amino acids. The V gene end was trimmed by 6 bases and the J gene end by 7 bases; junction bases not matched to a gene: 7. The germline V gene has CDR1 SQVTM and CDR2 ANQGSEA. The CDR3 DNA reads TGCAGCGTACACCAAGGACTAGCGGGAGGGACCCAGTACTTC. Encoded protein: CSVHQGLAGGTQYF.

This clonotype was observed a few times. V usage is TRBV28 and J usage is TRBJ1-4; D not resolved. CDR3 length: 14 amino acids. With 4 bases removed from V and 0 bases from J, the gap between germline ends came to 6 bases. From germline, CDR1 is MDHEN and CDR2 SYDVKM. The CDR3 nucleotides read TGTGCCAGCAGTTGGTTGACAACTAATGAAAAACTGTTTTTT. Translated: CASSWLTTNEKLFF.

The sample holds many counts of this clonotype. CDR3 nucleotides: TGTGCCAGCAGTTCCAGGGTTGATAGGTACGAGCAGTACTTC. It encodes CASSSRVDRYEQYF. The gene calls are TRBV28 and TRBJ2-7; weak D call: TRBD1 (5 bases). Germline V gene lookup returns CDR1 MDHEN and CDR2 SYDVKM. This CDR3 has 14 amino acids. V dropped 4 bases and J dropped 4 bases, with 14 bases sitting between them.

This clonotype has at least ten counts. V gene TRBV6-1 combines with J gene TRBJ1-2; 11 bases line up with TRBD1. Trimming cost V 5 bases and J 4 bases; bases outside gene matches: 12. Germline V gene sequence: CDR1 MNHNS, CDR2 SASEGT. This CDR3 contains 17 residues. The CDR3 spells CASSTAPGQGGRYGYTF. The DNA for the CDR3 is TGTGCCAGCAGTACCGCTCCGGGACAGGGGGGTCGCTATGGCTACACCTTC.

There are a few counts of this clonotype. V gene TRBV10-2 combines with J gene TRBJ2-7, with D possibly being TRBD1 or TRBD2 (5 bases each). Trimming removed 7 bases from V and 3 bases from J, with 22 bases in between. The germline V gene has CDR1 WSHSY and CDR2 SAAADI. The CDR3 consists of 16 residues. As DNA, the CDR3 is TGCGCCAGCATCCCTAAGCCGGGACCGCCCTTCTACGAGCAGTACTTC. Residues: CASIPKPGPPFYEQYF.

This clonotype was counted ten times or more. The chain joins TRBV18 to TRBJ2-5; a possible D gene is TRBD1 (6 bases). V was pared by 3 bases and J by 2 bases, with 7 bases between. The CDR3 consists of 13 residues. CDR1 is KGHSH and CDR2 is LQKENI in the germline V gene. CDR3 in DNA: TGTGCCAGCTCACCGGACAGACAAGAGACCCAGTACTTC. It codes for CASSPDRQETQYF.

This clonotype was found a few times. Sequence at one end of the junction differs from germline and may be a read error. V and J are TRBV5-5 and TRBJ2-5; D might be TRBD2 (5 bases). The J call may be incorrect, as the DNA end agrees better with TRBJ2-7. CDR1 SGHKS and CDR2 YYEKEE come from the germline V gene (reference sequence). The CDR3 totals 11 residues. CDR3 in amino acids: CASSGQYEQYF. In DNA, the CDR3 is TGCGCCAGCAGCGGCCAGTACGAGCAGTACTTC.

Many counts were recorded for this clonotype. The DNA for the CDR3 is TGCAGTGCTCCGACTAGCGGGAGAGCAGATACGCAGTATTTT. Translating gives CSAPTSGRADTQYF. This chain uses TRBV20-1 with TRBJ2-3; 12 nucleotides align to TRBD2. CDR1 DFQATT and CDR2 SNEGSKA come from the germline V gene (reference sequence). The ends lost 5 bases at V and 4 bases at J; junction bases unmatched: 4. This CDR3 region has 14 residues.

This clonotype was observed a few times. The chain combines TRBV19 with TRBJ1-5; no reliable D call. Germline-derived CDR1 and CDR2 are LNHDA and SQIVND (reference sequence). The CDR3 sequence is 14 residues long. The V end lost 3 bases, the J end lost 4 bases, and 10 bases lay between the germline ends. Here the CDR3 DNA reads TGTGCCAGTAGTATTAAGTCTGTGAATCAGCCCCAGCATTTT. Translating it yields CASSIKSVNQPQHF.

There are a few counts of this clonotype. This chain connects TRBV9 to TRBJ2-5; possibly TRBD1 for D (5 bases). V lost 2 bases and J lost 5, with 16 bases in between. Germline V gene data show CDR1 as SGDLS and CDR2 as YYNGEE. The CDR3 spans 15 residues. The CDR3 nucleotides are TGTGCCAGCAGCGTGGCAGGGATAAGCCGCGAGACCCAGTACTTC. It translates to CASSVAGISRETQYF.

This clonotype was seen at least ten times. The chain combines TRBV10-1 with TRBJ1-1, with D perhaps TRBD1 (5 bases). This CDR3 region has 13 residues. Deletions cut 4 bases from V and 0 bases from J, with 6 bases between. In germline, CDR1 is WNHNN, CDR2 SYGVQD (reference sequence). CDR3 bases: TGCGCCAGCAGTGCAGGGCTGAACACTGAAGCTTTCTTT. Its protein product is CASSAGLNTEAFF.

In DNA form, the CDR3 reads TGTGCCAGCAGCTATATGGGACTAGCGGGAGGGTCTACGCAGTATTTT. Amino acids: CASSYMGLAGGSTQYF. The chain couples TRBV11-2 to TRBJ2-3, with TRBD2 identical over 16 bases. V was clipped by 4 bases and J by 8 bases; unmatched bases: 6. This CDR3 is built from 16 residues. The germline CDR1 and CDR2 sequences are SGHAT and FQNNGV.

This chain links TRBV24-1 with TRBJ2-3, with D unresolved. V was shortened by 9 bases and J by 4 bases, with 10 bases between the two germline ends. The CDR3 runs to 12 residues. Germline loops: CDR1 KGHDR, CDR2 SFDVKD. The CDR3 reads CATGTPPDTQYF. The DNA for the CDR3 is TGTGCCACCGGTACCCCTCCAGATACGCAGTATTTT.

About this clonotype: Since a much larger clone is just one base distant, this may be a read error. The chain employs TRBV30 and TRBJ2-5; 8 nucleotides align to TRBD2. V dropped 8 bases and J dropped 5; count of bases not matched to a gene: 13. CDR3 length: 14 residues. The V gene's germline CDR1 is GTSNPN and CDR2 SVGIG (reference sequence). CDR3 DNA sequence: TGTGCCCGCCCCCCAGCGGGAGTAGGGGAGACCCAGTACTTC. This translates into CARPPAGVGETQYF.

This clonotype was seen ten or more times. The chain has TRBV12-3 or TRBV12-4 and TRBJ2-1; 11 bases map to TRBD2. This CDR3 has 17 residues. Germline trimming cut 3 bases from V and 4 bases from J; bases unmatched to any gene: 8. The CDR3 nucleotides are TGTGCCAGCAGTTTGGGGCTAGCGGGAGGATCATACAATGAGCAGTTCTTC. It codes for CASSLGLAGGSYNEQFF.

This clonotype was counted ten times or more. This chain joins TRBV12-3 or TRBV12-4 and TRBJ2-4; the D is unclear. The V gene lost 3 bases and the J gene lost 6 bases, with 9 bases spanning the gap. The CDR3 loop spans 13 amino acids. Here the CDR3 DNA reads TGTGCCAGCAGTTTTGACTCGGGAAACATTCAGTACTTC. As protein: CASSFDSGNIQYF.

This clonotype was picked up a small number of times. This chain uses TRBV2 with TRBJ2-3; 15 bases agree with TRBD2. V lost 5 bases, J lost 1 base, and 10 bases stayed unmatched. The CDR3 has 19 residues. Germline values: CDR1 SNHLY, CDR2 FYNNEI. The CDR3 DNA is TGTGCCAGCAGTTACCCCGGACTAGCGGGAGGGGATGGCACAGATACGCAGTATTTT. As protein: CASSYPGLAGGDGTDTQYF.

The chain uses TRBV6-1 and TRBJ2-7; 9 positions match TRBD1. V shed 5 bases, J shed 2 bases, and the junction held 7 bases outside the gene matches. The CDR3 consists of 15 residues. From germline, CDR1 is MNHNS and CDR2 SASEGT. DNA for the CDR3: TGTGCCAGCAGTCCTTGGACAGGGGACCCCTACGAGCAGTACTTC. Protein: CASSPWTGDPYEQYF.

In this sample, this clonotype turned up many times. The rearrangement links TRBV10-1 to TRBJ2-5, with D possibly TRBD1 on 5 matching bases. CDR1 is WNHNN, CDR2 SYGVQD, per germline (reference sequence). V lost 2 bases, J lost 5 bases, and 12 bases lay in between. This CDR3 comprises 14 residues. The CDR3 protein is CASSEEQEKETQYF. CDR3 sequence (DNA): TGCGCCAGCAGTGAGGAACAGGAAAAGGAGACCCAGTACTTC.

This clonotype was counted ten times or more. V is TRBV6-1 and J is TRBJ2-7; D may be TRBD2 (6 bases). With 6 bases removed from V and 2 bases from J, the gap between germline ends came to 17 bases. CDR1 MNHNS and CDR2 SASEGT come from the germline V gene. CDR3 size: 15 residues. Written as DNA, the CDR3 is TGTGCCAGCAGCGATACTGGGGGAGGTACCTACGAGCAGTACTTC. Its translation is CASSDTGGGTYEQYF.

In this sample, this clonotype turned up a few times. The chain recombines TRBV20-1 with TRBJ2-1; 12 nucleotides line up with TRBD2. Per germline, CDR1 DFQATT and CDR2 SNEGSKA (reference sequence). The junction had 16 bases not matched to a gene; V was cut back by 0 bases and J by 4 bases. The CDR3 runs 20 residues. The CDR3 bases are TGCAGTGCTAGAGATCTTGGGACTAGCGGGCTCACGTGGGGGTACAATGAGCAGTTCTTC. Residues: CSARDLGTSGLTWGYNEQFF.

This clonotype was counted at least ten times. The gene calls are TRBV28 and TRBJ2-7; D is unresolved. Trimming removed 4 bases from V and 7 bases from J, with 14 bases in between. Germline V CDR1 and CDR2: MDHEN, SYDVKM. The CDR3 runs to 13 residues. Here the CDR3 DNA reads TGTGCCAGCAGTTCCCCTGACCTTAGGGAGCAGTACTTC. Protein sequence: CASSSPDLREQYF.

In its sample, this clonotype was seen many times. An end of the junction does not agree with germline; a read error may underlie this. J is TRBJ2-7 and V is TRBV6-1; 9 nucleotides match TRBD1. Germline CDR1 reads MNHNS; CDR2 reads SASEGT. This CDR3 spans 15 amino acids. The CDR3 DNA reads as TGTGCCAGCAGTGGCCCGGGACAGGGCTCCCACGAGCAGTACTTC. It translates to CASSGPGQGSHEQYF.

This clonotype has a handful of counts. The rearrangement uses TRBV29-1 and TRBJ1-1; D unresolved. The germline V gene encodes CDR1 SQVTM and CDR2 ANQGSEA. V lost 0 bases and J 0 bases, leaving 17 bases between the germline ends. The CDR3 extends over 17 amino acids. The CDR3 DNA sequence: TGCAGCGTTGAAGATCCTTATAGGAACATATTGAACACTGAAGCTTTCTTT. It specifies CSVEDPYRNILNTEAFF.